The 10 T cell receptor beta chains reported below all come from one sample, sequenced in a study of identical twins. TCRdb reprocessed the 5' RACE reads via MiXCR and lists one record per CDR3 protein. This table has some 760,000 distinct CDR3 sequences, about 20% appearing once. Separately, the same data were catalogued under a study of T cells expressing NK-cell markers.

The source material was PBMCs. The receptors shown here come from a woman between 18 and 29 years old in good health.

This chain joins TRBV11-2 and TRBJ2-7; D might be TRBD1 or TRBD2, each matching 5 bases. The germline CDR1 and CDR2 sequences are SGHAT and FQNNGV. Trimming shortened V by 4 bases and J by 2 bases, and 15 bases separated the two germline ends. This CDR3 comprises 15 residues. This CDR3 reads CASSSRRGTAYEQYF. CDR3 sequence (DNA): TGTGCCAGCAGCTCTAGAAGAGGGACGGCCTACGAGCAGTACTTC.

This clonotype was found a few times. CDR3 in DNA: TGCAGCGCCCCCGCAGGGCTTCGCCTGGATACGCAGTATTTT. Translating gives CSAPAGLRLDTQYF. The rearrangement joins TRBV29-1 to TRBJ2-3, with D perhaps TRBD1 (5 bases). Germline lookup yields CDR1 SQVTM and CDR2 ANQGSEA. The V end was cut by 7 bases, the J end by 6 bases, with 20 bases between. The length of the CDR3 is 14 residues.

The V and J genes are TRBV6-1 and TRBJ2-5, with 7 bases lining up with TRBD1. CDR3 length equals 14 residues. Looked up from germline, CDR1 is MNHNS and CDR2 is SASEGT. The J segment lost 3 bases and the V segment lost 6 bases, leaving 7 bases of the junction unmatched. The CDR3 sequence is CASRLMTGKETQYF. In DNA, the CDR3 is TGTGCCAGCAGACTCATGACAGGGAAAGAGACCCAGTACTTC.

This chain connects TRBV10-3 to TRBJ1-2; D gene uncertain. CDR3 length: 14 residues. Germline lookup yields CDR1 ENHRY and CDR2 SYGVKD. Trimming stripped 10 bases from V and 4 bases from J, with 19 bases between. The CDR3 DNA follows: TGTGCCACCGCCCAGGAGGGCCAGCGCTATGGCTACACCTTC. Amino acids: CATAQEGQRYGYTF.

In its sample, this clonotype was seen a few times. The V and J genes are TRBV12-3 or TRBV12-4 and TRBJ2-7, with 8 positions matching TRBD2. The CDR3 is made up of 16 amino acids. V shed 3 bases and J 3 bases; nucleotides not matched to a gene: 10. The DNA of the CDR3 is TGTGCCAGCAGTTTGAACCCGGCGGGAGGTATCTACGAGCAGTACTTC. It translates to CASSLNPAGGIYEQYF.

This sequence joins TRBV7-6 and TRBJ1-5, with a weak D call TRBD1 (5 bases). V was cut by 2 bases and J by 9 bases, with 8 bases left in between. Germline V gives CDR1 SGHVS, CDR2 FNYEAQ. The CDR3 spans 12 residues. CDR3 sequence: CASSLPTGPQHF. CDR3 nucleotide sequence: TGTGCCAGCAGCTTACCTACAGGGCCCCAGCATTTT.

The gene calls are TRBV2 and TRBJ2-7; the D is unclear. This CDR3 spans 12 amino acids. Germline-derived CDR1 and CDR2 are SNHLY and FYNNEI. The V gene lost 1 base and the J gene lost 5 bases, with 6 bases spanning the gap. The CDR3 loop reads CASSEVGDEQYF. DNA of the CDR3: TGTGCCAGCAGTGAAGTAGGAGACGAGCAGTACTTC. Using reference TRBV2 and TRBJ2-7 for the parts outside the CDR3, the full variable domain is EPEVTQTPSHQVTQMGQEVILRCVPISNHLYFYWYRQILGQKVEFLVSFYNNEISEKSEIFDDQFSVERPDGSNFTLKIRSTKLEDSAMYFCASSEVGDEQYFGPGTRLTVT.

A few counts support this clonotype. The chain combines TRBV5-1 with TRBJ1-6; D remains unclear. V lost 0 bases and J 6 bases, leaving 13 bases between the germline ends. This CDR3 contains 16 residues. CDR1 SGHRS and CDR2 YFSETQ come from the germline V gene. The CDR3 DNA reads TGCGCCAGCAGCTTGGGAGGGATAGTTGGTAATTCACCCCTCCACTTT. Its protein is CASSLGGIVGNSPLHF. The full variable domain, completed using reference TRBV5-1 and TRBJ1-6, is KAGVTQTPRYLIKTRGQQVTLSCSPISGHRSVSWYQQTPGQGLQFLFEYFSETQRNKGNFPGRFSGRQFSNSRSEMNVSTLELGDSALYLCASSLGGIVGNSPLHFGNGTRLTVT.

This clonotype has more than one count but fewer than ten. The CDR3 reads CASSLEPAGNTIYF. In nucleotides, the CDR3 is TGTGCCAGCAGTTTAGAACCAGCTGGAAACACCATATATTTT. V is TRBV12-3 or TRBV12-4 and J is TRBJ1-3; D not certain. Trimming stripped 1 base from V and 2 bases from J, with 6 bases between. The CDR3 is made up of 14 amino acids.

The V call is TRBV12-3 or TRBV12-4, the J call TRBJ2-1; possibly TRBD1 for D (6 bases). Trimming removed 7 bases at V and 4 bases at J, with 17 bases between. The CDR3 consists of 15 residues. The CDR3 DNA sequence: TGTGCCAGCACCCCGTCTCCAGGGGCATACAATGAGCAGTTCTTC. This sequence encodes CASTPSPGAYNEQFF.